Presented here are 4 T cell receptor beta chains from one specimen sequenced in a study of T cell responses to AZD1222 COVID-19 vaccine. Profiling relied on immunoSEQ multiplex PCR, and the TCRdb table lists in-frame clones only, not all of them. There are about 130,000 clones in the sample; over 85% occur only once, and about 3% lies in the top ten. The starting material was peripheral blood, obtained on day 0 of AZD1222 vaccination. These receptors came from an adult in good health.

The chain recombines TRBV2 with TRBJ1-2; 7 bases match TRBD1. V dropped 5 bases and J dropped 5; count of bases not matched to a gene: 2. The length of the CDR3 is 12 residues. Germline V gives CDR1 SNHLY, CDR2 FYNNEI. The CDR3 region is CASSTGVYGYTF. The CDR3 DNA is TGTGCCAGCAGTACAGGGGTTTATGGCTACACCTTC.

The chain combines TRBV5-1 with TRBJ2-3; a weak D match, TRBD2 (5 bases). This CDR3 comprises 17 residues. V was trimmed by 2 bases and J by 3 bases, leaving 19 bases between them. CDR1 is SGHRS and CDR2 is YFSETQ in the germline V gene. The CDR3 region has the DNA TGCGCCAGCAGCTTTTGGGGAGCCTCGACCGTAACAGATACGCAGTATTTT. As protein: CASSFWGASTVTDTQYF. Supplemented by reference TRBV5-1 and TRBJ2-3, the full variable domain reads KAGVTQTPRYLIKTRGQQVTLSCSPISGHRSVSWYQQTPGQGLQFLFEYFSETQRNKGNFPGRFSGRQFSNSRSEMNVSTLELGDSALYLCASSFWGASTVTDTQYFGPGTRLTVL.

The rearrangement links TRBV29-1 to TRBJ1-1; TRBD1 is a possible D gene (6 bases). CDR1 SQVTM and CDR2 ANQGSEA come from the germline V gene. V lost 2 bases and J 2 bases, leaving 12 bases between the germline ends. This CDR3 contains 14 residues. CDR3 sequence reads: CSVESRTANTEAFF. DNA for the CDR3: TGCAGCGTTGAATCCCGGACAGCAAACACTGAAGCTTTCTTT.

This chain links TRBV30 with TRBJ1-2; the D gene is possibly TRBD1 (5 bases). In germline, CDR1 is GTSNPN, CDR2 SVGIG (reference sequence). The V and J ends lost 1 base and 5 bases respectively, with 14 bases between them. The CDR3 has 14 amino acids. CDR3 bases: TGTGCCTGGAGTGAGGGGAGTCTTTATTATGGCTACACCTTC. Translation gives CAWSEGSLYYGYTF.